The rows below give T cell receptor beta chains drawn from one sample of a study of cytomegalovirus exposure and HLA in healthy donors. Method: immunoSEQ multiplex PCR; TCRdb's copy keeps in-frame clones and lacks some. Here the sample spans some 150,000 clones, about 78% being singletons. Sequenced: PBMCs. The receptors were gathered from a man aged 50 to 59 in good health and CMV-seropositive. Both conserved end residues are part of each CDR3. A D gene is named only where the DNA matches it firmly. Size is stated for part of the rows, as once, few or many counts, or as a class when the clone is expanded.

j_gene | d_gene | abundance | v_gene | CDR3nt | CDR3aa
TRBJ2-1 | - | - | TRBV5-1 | TGCGCCAGCAGCTCCTATTCCCGATCGGGCAATGAGCAGTTCTTC | CASSSYSRSGNEQFF
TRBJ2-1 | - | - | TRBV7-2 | TGTGCCAGCAGCTTAGCTAGCCGGGTGAACAATGAGCAGTTCTTC | CASSLASRVNNEQFF
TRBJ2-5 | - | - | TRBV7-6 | TGTGCCAGCAGCTTAGTTAGTTCTGAGGTGGAGACCCAGTACTTC | CASSLVSSEVETQYF
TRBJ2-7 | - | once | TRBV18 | TGTGCCAGCTCCTCTCGGTCAGGGAATGACTCCTACGAGCAGTACTTC | CASSSRSGNDSYEQYF
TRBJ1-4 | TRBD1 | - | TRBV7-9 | TGTTCCAGCAGCTTAGGGAGGCGAACAGGGGCTGAAAAACTGTTTTTT | CSSSLGRRTGAEKLFF
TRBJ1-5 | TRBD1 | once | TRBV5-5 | TGTGCCAGCAGCTTGGGACAGGGGTATAGCAATCAGCCCCAGCATTTT | CASSLGQGYSNQPQHF
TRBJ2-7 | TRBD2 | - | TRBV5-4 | TGTGCCAGCAGCTGGGGGGGGGTTGCCTACGAGCAGTACTTC | CASSWGGVAYEQYF
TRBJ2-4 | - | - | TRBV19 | TGTGCCAGTAGTATAGGACAGAGTATAGCCAAAAACATTCAGTACTTC | CASSIGQSIAKNIQYF
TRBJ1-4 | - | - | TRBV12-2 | TGTGCAAGTCCACCACAGGCCGCCCACCTGCGAGATGAAAAACTGTTTTTT | CASPPQAAHLRDEKLFF
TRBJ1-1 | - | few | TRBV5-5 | TGTGCCAGCAGCTTGAGGGGAGAAGCTTTCTTT | CASSLRGEAFF
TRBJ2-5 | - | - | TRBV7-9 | TGTGCCAGCAGCTTAGAGGGCTTACGGAGGGTAGAGACCCAGTACTTC | CASSLEGLRRVETQYF
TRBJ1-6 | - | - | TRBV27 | TGTGCCAGCAGTTTAGGCAGGGATAATTCACCCCTCCACTTT | CASSLGRDNSPLHF
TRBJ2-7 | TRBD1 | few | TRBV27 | TGTGCCAGCAGTTTAGGGACAGGGGGGAGCTTCTACGAGCAGTACTTC | CASSLGTGGSFYEQYF
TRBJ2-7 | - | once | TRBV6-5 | TGTGCCAGCAGTTACTTGGGGGCCTCCTACGAGCAGTACTTC | CASSYLGASYEQYF
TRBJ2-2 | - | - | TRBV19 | TGTGCCAGTAGTATAGTTGAGGGGGCCGGGGAGCTGTTTTTT | CASSIVEGAGELFF
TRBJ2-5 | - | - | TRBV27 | TGTGCCAGCAGTTTATTATGGGCAGCCAAAGAGACCCAGTACTTC | CASSLLWAAKETQYF
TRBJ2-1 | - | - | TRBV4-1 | TGCGCCAGCAGCCAATCCTCCGGGACAAGAACAAACAATGAGCAGTTCTTC | CASSQSSGTRTNNEQFF